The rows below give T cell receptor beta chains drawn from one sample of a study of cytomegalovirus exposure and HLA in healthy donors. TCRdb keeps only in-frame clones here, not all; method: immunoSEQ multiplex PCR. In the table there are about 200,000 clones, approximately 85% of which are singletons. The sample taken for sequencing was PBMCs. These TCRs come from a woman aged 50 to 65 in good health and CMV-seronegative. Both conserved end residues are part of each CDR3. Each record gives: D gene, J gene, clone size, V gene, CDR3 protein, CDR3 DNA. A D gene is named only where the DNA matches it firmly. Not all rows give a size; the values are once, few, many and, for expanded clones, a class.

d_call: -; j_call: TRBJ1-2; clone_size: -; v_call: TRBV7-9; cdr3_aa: CASSLDRKGYTF; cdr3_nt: TGTGCCAGCAGCCTAGACAGGAAGGGCTACACCTTC
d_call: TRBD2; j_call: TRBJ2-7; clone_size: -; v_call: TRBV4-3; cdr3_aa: CASSQGGTSGSYEQYF; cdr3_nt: TGCGCCAGCAGCCAAGGAGGAACTAGCGGGAGTTACGAGCAGTACTTC
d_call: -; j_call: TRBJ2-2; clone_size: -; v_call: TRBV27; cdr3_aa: CASSHVWAELPNTGELFF; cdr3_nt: TGTGCCAGCAGTCACGTCTGGGCAGAACTTCCGAACACCGGGGAGCTGTTTTTT
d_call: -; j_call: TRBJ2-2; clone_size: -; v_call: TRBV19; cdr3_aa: CASSGRGSGRPGELFF; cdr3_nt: TGTGCCAGTAGTGGCCGAGGGAGCGGGCGGCCCGGGGAGCTGTTTTTT
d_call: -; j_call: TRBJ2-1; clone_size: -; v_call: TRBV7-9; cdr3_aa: CASRGNKIRNNEQFF; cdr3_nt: TGTGCCAGCCGAGGGAATAAGATAAGAAACAATGAGCAGTTCTTC
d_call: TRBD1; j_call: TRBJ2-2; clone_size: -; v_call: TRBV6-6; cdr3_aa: CASSYSGGANTGELFF; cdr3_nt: TGTGCCAGCAGTTACTCAGGGGGCGCGAACACCGGGGAGCTGTTTTTT
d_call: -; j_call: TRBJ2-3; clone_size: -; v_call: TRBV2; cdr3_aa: CASSAEGDTQYF; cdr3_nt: TGTGCCAGCAGCGCAGAGGGAGATACGCAGTATTTT
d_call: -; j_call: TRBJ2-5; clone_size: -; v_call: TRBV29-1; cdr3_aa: CSVVVGGETQYF; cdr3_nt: TGCAGCGTTGTTGTAGGGGGAGAGACCCAGTACTTC
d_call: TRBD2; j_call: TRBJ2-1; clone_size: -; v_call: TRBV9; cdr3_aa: CASSPRLASSYNEQFF; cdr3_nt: TGTGCCAGCAGCCCCCGACTAGCGAGCTCCTACAATGAGCAGTTCTTC
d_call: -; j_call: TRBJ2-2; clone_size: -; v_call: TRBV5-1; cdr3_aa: CASSAPGGTGELFF; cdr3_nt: TGCGCCAGCAGCGCCCCAGGGGGGACCGGGGAGCTGTTTTTT
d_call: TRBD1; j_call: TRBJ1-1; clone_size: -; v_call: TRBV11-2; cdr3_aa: CASSYRQGRVTEAFF; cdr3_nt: TGTGCCAGCAGCTACAGACAGGGGAGAGTCACTGAAGCTTTCTTT
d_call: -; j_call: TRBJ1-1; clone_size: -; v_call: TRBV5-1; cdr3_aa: CASSPDTVNTEAFF; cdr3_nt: TGCGCCAGCAGCCCCGACACCGTGAACACTGAAGCTTTCTTT
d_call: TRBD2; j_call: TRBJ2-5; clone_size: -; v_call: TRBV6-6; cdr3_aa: CASRQGLAGPQETQYF; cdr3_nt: TGTGCCAGCAGACAGGGACTAGCGGGACCCCAAGAGACCCAGTACTTC
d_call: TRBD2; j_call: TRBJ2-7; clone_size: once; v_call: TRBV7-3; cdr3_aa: CASSPQGGVAGRYAYEQYF; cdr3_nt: TGTGCCAGCAGCCCACAGGGTGGGGTAGCGGGAAGATATGCCTACGAGCAGTACTTC
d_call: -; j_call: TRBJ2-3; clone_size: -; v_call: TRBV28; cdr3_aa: CASNGGRFTDTQYF; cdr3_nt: TGTGCCAGCAACGGGGGAAGGTTCACAGATACGCAGTATTTT
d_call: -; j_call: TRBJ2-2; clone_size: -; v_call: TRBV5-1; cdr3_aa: CASSLIQGSPGELFF; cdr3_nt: TGCGCCAGCAGCTTGATCCAGGGATCACCCGGGGAGCTGTTTTTT
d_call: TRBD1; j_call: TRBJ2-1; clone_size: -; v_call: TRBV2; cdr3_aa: CASSEALQGTVTDEQFF; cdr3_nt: TGTGCCAGCAGTGAAGCGCTTCAAGGGACAGTTACCGATGAGCAGTTCTTC
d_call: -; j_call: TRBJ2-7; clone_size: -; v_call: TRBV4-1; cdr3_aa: CASSPRPSYEQYF; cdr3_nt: TGCGCCAGCAGCCCGAGGCCGTCCTACGAGCAGTACTTC
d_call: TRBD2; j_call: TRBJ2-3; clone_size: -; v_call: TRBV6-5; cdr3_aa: CASRPSGSLTDTQYF; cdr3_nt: TGTGCCAGCAGACCCAGCGGGAGTTTAACAGATACGCAGTATTTT
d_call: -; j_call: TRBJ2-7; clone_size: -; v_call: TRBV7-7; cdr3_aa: CASSLGSGGMYEQYF; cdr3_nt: TGTGCCAGCAGCTTAGGATCTGGGGGCATGTACGAGCAGTACTTC
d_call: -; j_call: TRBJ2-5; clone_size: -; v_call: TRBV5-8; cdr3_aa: CASSSTRQETQYF; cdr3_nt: TGTGCCAGCAGCTCAACGAGACAAGAGACCCAGTACTTC
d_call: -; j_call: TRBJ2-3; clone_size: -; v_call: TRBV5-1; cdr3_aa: CASSLQGNPDTQYF; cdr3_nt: TGCGCCAGCAGCTTACAGGGTAATCCAGATACGCAGTATTTT
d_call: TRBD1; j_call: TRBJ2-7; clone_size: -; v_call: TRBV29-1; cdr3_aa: CSVKTGQTYEQYF; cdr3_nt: TGCAGCGTGAAGACAGGGCAGACCTACGAGCAGTACTTC
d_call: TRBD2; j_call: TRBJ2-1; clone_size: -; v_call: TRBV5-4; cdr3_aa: CASSLGAGAHNGQFF; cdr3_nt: TGTGCCAGCAGCTTAGGGGCGGGAGCCCACAATGGGCAGTTCTTC
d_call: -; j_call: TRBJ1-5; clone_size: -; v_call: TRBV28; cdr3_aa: CASIIQGPHGNQPQHF; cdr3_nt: TGTGCCAGCATCATTCAGGGGCCCCATGGCAATCAGCCCCAGCATTTT
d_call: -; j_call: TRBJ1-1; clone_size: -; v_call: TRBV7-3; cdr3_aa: CASSLDGRLGQTNTEAFF; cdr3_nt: TGTGCCAGCAGCTTAGACGGTCGGTTGGGCCAGACGAACACTGAAGCTTTCTTT
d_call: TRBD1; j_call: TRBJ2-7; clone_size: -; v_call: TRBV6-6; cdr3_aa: CASSYSDRGSYEQYF; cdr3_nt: TGTGCCAGCAGTTACTCAGACAGGGGGTCCTACGAGCAGTACTTC
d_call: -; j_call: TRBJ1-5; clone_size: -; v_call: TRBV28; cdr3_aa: CASSLWGGNNQPQHF; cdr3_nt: TGTGCCAGCAGCCTTTGGGGGGGGAACAATCAGCCCCAGCATTTT
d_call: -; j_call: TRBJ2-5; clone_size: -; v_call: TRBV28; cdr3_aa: CASSDTRARETQYF; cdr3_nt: TGTGCCAGCAGCGATACTAGAGCAAGGGAGACCCAGTACTTC
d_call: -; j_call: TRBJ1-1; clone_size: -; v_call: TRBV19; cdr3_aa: CASSVHPQGANEAFF; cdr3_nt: TGTGCCAGTAGTGTTCACCCTCAGGGCGCGAATGAAGCTTTCTTT
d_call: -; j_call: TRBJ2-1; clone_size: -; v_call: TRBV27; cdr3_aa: CASSSRGSNEQFF; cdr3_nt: TGTGCCAGCAGTTCTCGGGGAAGCAATGAGCAGTTCTTC
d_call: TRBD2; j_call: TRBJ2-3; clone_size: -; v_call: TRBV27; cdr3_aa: CASRASGRPTDTQYF; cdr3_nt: TGTGCCAGCAGGGCTAGCGGGAGGCCGACAGATACGCAGTATTTT
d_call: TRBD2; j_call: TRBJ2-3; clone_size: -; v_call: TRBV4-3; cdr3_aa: CASSLGSSGKGVDTQYF; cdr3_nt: TGCGCCAGCAGCCTCGGGTCTAGCGGGAAAGGTGTAGATACGCAGTATTTT
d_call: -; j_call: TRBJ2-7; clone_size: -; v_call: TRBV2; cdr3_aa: CATELGSAPSYEQYF; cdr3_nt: TGTGCCACTGAACTTGGCAGCGCACCCTCCTACGAGCAGTACTTC
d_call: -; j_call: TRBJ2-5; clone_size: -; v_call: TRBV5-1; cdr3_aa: CASSLGSGQETQYF; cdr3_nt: TGCGCCAGCAGCTTGGGAAGCGGGCAAGAGACCCAGTACTTC
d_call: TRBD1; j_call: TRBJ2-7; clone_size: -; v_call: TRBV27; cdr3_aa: CASSLSNRGREQYF; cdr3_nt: TGTGCCAGCAGTTTATCGAACAGGGGGAGGGAGCAGTACTTC
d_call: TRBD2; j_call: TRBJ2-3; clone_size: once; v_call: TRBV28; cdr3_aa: CASSLGLAGDAIFTDTQYF; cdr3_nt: TGTGCCAGCAGTTTAGGGCTAGCGGGAGACGCCATTTTCACAGATACGCAGTATTTT
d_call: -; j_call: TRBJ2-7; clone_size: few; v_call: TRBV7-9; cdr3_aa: CASSSGHYEQYF; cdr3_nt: TGTGCCAGCAGCTCGGGACACTACGAGCAGTACTTC